This TCR beta chain was sequenced in a study of cytomegalovirus exposure and HLA in healthy donors. Only one count was recorded for this clone. No antigen is known for it. Here immunoSEQ multiplex PCR was the method, and the copy in TCRdb shows in-frame clones only, minus some. Of about 360,000 clones in the sample, roughly 89% were seen once. Whole-study findings and limits: That first-cohort TCR clusters tended to co-occur in the approximately 110 validation repertoires was found in a later analysis.

This CDR3 is 13 amino acids long. Germline-derived CDR1 and CDR2 are SGHRS and YFSETQ. V was pared by 0 bases and J by 8 bases, with 8 bases between. The clonotype comes from a woman aged 18 to 35 in good health and CMV-seronegative. What was sequenced was PBMCs. The chain uses TRBV5-1 and TRBJ1-4; no clear D. The CDR3 loop is CASSLDDREKLFF. The CDR3 DNA follows: TGCGCCAGCAGCTTGGACGATCGGGAAAAACTGTTTTTT. Based on the CDR3 plus reference TRBV5-1 and TRBJ1-4, the full variable domain is KAGVTQTPRYLIKTRGQQVTLSCSPISGHRSVSWYQQTPGQGLQFLFEYFSETQRNKGNFPGRFSGRQFSNSRSEMNVSTLELGDSALYLCASSLDDREKLFFGSGTQLSVL.